Shown below are 7 T cell receptor beta chains from a single sample sequenced in a study of blood T cell repertoires in COVID-19. Method: immunoSEQ multiplex PCR; TCRdb's copy keeps in-frame clones and lacks some. Here the sample spans about 220,000 clones, around 83% being singletons. The specimen was peripheral blood. The receptor set was obtained from a woman over 75 with COVID-19, enrolled during active disease.

The chain combines TRBV6-5 with TRBJ1-1, with D unclear. Germline assignment: CDR1 MNHEY and CDR2 SVGAGI. The length of the CDR3 is 15 residues. The ends were cut back, 0 bases at V and 1 base at J, with 9 bases in the middle. The CDR3 DNA follows: TGTGCCAGCAGTTACTCGAGGGCCTCGAACACTGAAGCTTTCTTT. Protein product: CASSYSRASNTEAFF.

The chain carries TRBV30 and TRBJ1-4; TRBD1 matches at 8 bases. V lost 6 bases, J lost 8 bases, and 2 bases stayed unmatched. CDR3 size: 11 residues. Per the germline V gene, CDR1 is GTSNPN and CDR2 is SVGIG (reference sequence). In nucleotides, the CDR3 is TGTGCCTGCGACAGGGGCGAAAAACTGTTTTTT. It specifies CACDRGEKLFF. Full variable domain (rest looked up from reference TRBV30 and TRBJ1-4): SQTIHQWPATLVQPVGSPLSLECTVEGTSNPNLYWYRQAAGRGLQLLFYSVGIGQISSEVPQNLSASRPQDRQFILSSKKLLLSDSGFYLCACDRGEKLFFGSGTQLSVL.

The rearrangement joins TRBV5-5 to TRBJ1-1; no definite D call. CDR1 and CDR2 (germline): SGHKS, YYEKEE (reference sequence). CDR3 length equals 15 residues. V was cut by 4 bases and J by 3 bases, with 16 bases left in between. DNA for the CDR3: TGTGCCAGCAGCCTGCGGGAGGGAGTTTACACTGAAGCTTTCTTT. Translating gives CASSLREGVYTEAFF. The entire variable domain, with the rest obtained from reference TRBV5-5 and TRBJ1-1, is as follows: DAGVTQSPTHLIKTRGQQVTLRCSPISGHKSVSWYQQVLGQGPQFIFQYYEKEERGRGNFPDRFSARQFPNYSSELNVNALLLGDSALYLCASSLREGVYTEAFFGQGTRLTVV.

The CDR3 spells CASSPAGANVLTF. The DNA for the CDR3 is TGTGCCAGCTCACCTGCGGGGGCCAACGTCCTGACTTTC. The rearrangement links TRBV18 to TRBJ2-6; D unresolved. Trimming took 3 bases from V and 4 from J, leaving 4 bases between them. Germline values: CDR1 KGHSH, CDR2 LQKENI. The CDR3 consists of 13 residues.

The chain recombines TRBV28 with TRBJ2-2; the match to TRBD2 covers 10 bases. J was trimmed by 4 bases and V by 2 bases; bases with no gene match: 7. CDR1 MDHEN and CDR2 SYDVKM come from the germline V gene. This CDR3 is built from 17 residues. The CDR3 spells CASSLQASGSFTGELFF. In nucleotides, the CDR3 is TGTGCCAGCAGTTTACAGGCTAGCGGGAGTTTCACCGGGGAGCTGTTTTTT.

The CDR3 sequence is CATSTEGSSTDTQYF. CDR3 bases: TGTGCCACCAGCACTGAGGGATCTAGCACAGATACGCAGTATTTT. V is TRBV15 and J is TRBJ2-3, with a tentative D call TRBD2 (5 bases). V was cut by 4 bases and J by 0 bases, with 11 bases left in between. CDR1 is LNHNV and CDR2 is YYDKDF in the germline V gene (reference sequence). This CDR3 is 15 amino acids long.

V gene TRBV28 combines with J gene TRBJ2-2; 10 bases are shared with TRBD2. Germline lookup yields CDR1 MDHEN and CDR2 SYDVKM. The CDR3 loop spans 16 amino acids. Trimming at V came to 4 bases and at J to 6 bases, leaving 8 bases not matched to a gene. The CDR3 here is CASSWAASGSSGELFF. The CDR3 DNA reads TGTGCCAGCAGTTGGGCGGCTAGCGGGAGCTCCGGGGAGCTGTTTTTT. The full variable domain, completed using reference TRBV28 and TRBJ2-2, is DVKVTQSSRYLVKRTGEKVFLECVQDMDHENMFWYRQDPGLGLRLIYFSYDVKMKEKGDIPEGYSVSREKKERFSLILESASTNQTSMYLCASSWAASGSSGELFFGEGSRLTVL.